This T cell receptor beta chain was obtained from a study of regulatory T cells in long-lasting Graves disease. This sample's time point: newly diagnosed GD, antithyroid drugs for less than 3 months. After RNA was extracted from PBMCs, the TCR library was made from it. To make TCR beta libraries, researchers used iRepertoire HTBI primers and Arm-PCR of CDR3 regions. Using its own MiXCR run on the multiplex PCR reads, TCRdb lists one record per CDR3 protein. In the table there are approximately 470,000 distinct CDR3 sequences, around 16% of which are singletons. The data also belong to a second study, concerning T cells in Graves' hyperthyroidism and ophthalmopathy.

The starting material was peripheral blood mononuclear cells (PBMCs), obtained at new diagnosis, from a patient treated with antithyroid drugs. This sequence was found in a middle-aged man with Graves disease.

The CDR3 region has the DNA TGCAGTGCTAGGGGGACAGGGATGGGAAACACCATATATTTT. Translating it yields CSARGTGMGNTIYF. J is TRBJ1-3 and V is TRBV20-1; 9 bases align to TRBD1. Germline V gene data show CDR1 as DFQATT and CDR2 as SNEGSKA (reference sequence). V trimming: 3 bases; J trimming: 4 bases; junction bases outside the gene matches: 4. There are 14 residues in the CDR3.